Given below is one T cell receptor beta chain in context. This clonotype has more than one count but fewer than ten. Its specific antigen is unknown. Within one base of it there is no much larger clone, and no base qualities were kept. TCR beta CDR3 regions were amplified from RNA transcripts. The first round of RT-PCR for the TCR CDR3 was performed with the HTBI primer set and the Qiagen OneStep RT-PCR kit. The libraries were constructed in a second round of multiplex PCR and then size-selected and purified. Paired-end sequencing of the libraries was performed with 100 bp reads on an Illumina HiSeq2000. The paper's data handling went like this. SOAPnuke was used to process the raw data, throwing out any read that contained adapters or uncalled bases, had a mean Phred below 15, or lacked an exact constant-primer or identifier match. COPE v1.2.5 was used to merge high-quality paired reads, and clonotypes were defined as unique nucleotide sequences. Clonotypes were aligned to IMGT TRBV, TRBD and TRBJ reference segments using MiTCR v1.1. Only V-J combinations with frequency above 0.0001, covering 99% to 99.2% of repertoires, were analysed. A TCS score was defined as the ratio between F50 (clonal expansion) and ExV (chaos), using BLOSUM62-based TCRdist between CDR3 peptides within each V-J. Welch's t-statistics and random forest reduced 514 V-J features to 13, which were used in a naive Bayes classifier (R e1071). The public sequencing data were trimmed at Q25 with fastp and processed into clonotypes with MiXCR by TCRdb, which kept only in-frame beta chains. Here each entry gathers all rows of one CDR3 protein and keeps the most common genes and DNA. The V and J calls come from TCRdb's annotation, not from the publication. In all, the sample holds fewer than 250,000 distinct CDR3 sequences, and 15% to 20% of those were seen once. The ten largest clonotypes hold around 50% of the sample.

A patient counted as having stable Graves' hyperthyroidism if no progression to ophthalmopathy occurred over 18 months of follow-up. Hyperthyroidism patients were aged 18 to 65 years and newly diagnosed, with disease duration of less than 2 months. The study excluded patients with uncontrolled infections, other autoimmune diseases, pregnancy or lactation. Clinical symptoms, serum thyroxine and TRAb, thyroid ultrasound, and orbital computed tomography formed the basis for the diagnoses. PBMCs were isolated from approximately 10 ml of fresh peripheral blood by Ficoll-Paque density gradient centrifugation. Total RNA was extracted using Trizol reagent, and RNA quality was assessed on an Agilent 2100 Bioanalyzer. These data belong to a study of T cells in Graves' hyperthyroidism and ophthalmopathy (dated by TCRdb to about 2019). Broadly, across the study: Peripheral blood was sampled at the time of initial diagnosis, prior to any treatment. Once sampling was done, hyperthyroidism patients were given methimazole at a starting dose of 30 mg daily, whereas ophthalmopathy patients were given high-dose intravenous methylprednisolone. To identify TCR V-J signatures that set the groups apart, the researchers used a discovery cohort of more than 95 patients, made up of approximately 43 with Graves' ophthalmopathy and 57 with stable Graves' hyperthyroidism. In more than five Graves' hyperthyroidism patients, the study also compared T-cell repertoires from thyroid tissue with T-cell repertoires from blood. The paper describes TCR Vbeta CDR3 sequencing of more than 120 peripheral blood samples, made up of about 41 ophthalmopathy patients, 70 to 75 hyperthyroidism patients and 17 progressor patients. The approximately 90 discovery patients were randomly split 7:3 into training and test sets. Prospective prediction of ophthalmopathy was tested in an independent validation cohort consisting of under 20 hyperthyroidism patients and some 16 patients who later progressed to ophthalmopathy.

From the cysteine up to the phenylalanine, the CDR3 has a length of 17 residues. Left in the record is the CDR3 DNA by itself, 51 bases read in frame from the first base. V is cut by 1 base and J by 5 bases, and the space between the germline ends is 19 bases. From a lookup of the germline V gene, CDR1 and CDR2 are SGHRS and YFSETQ. General conclusions and limits of the study: Most expanded thyroid clonotypes (frequency above 0.001) were also detected in blood, a finding suggesting that blood repertoires may reflect thyroid immune responses. No statistical method was used to set the sample size in advance, and investigators knew the group allocation. In cross-validation, a model built on a 13 V-J signature told ophthalmopathy apart from stable hyperthyroidism with about 90% sensitivity and about 81% specificity, and in testing the same model reached 80%/75%. In validation, the model predicted progression to ophthalmopathy a median of roughly 6.1 months before onset, with approximately 71% sensitivity and nearly 75% specificity.

This TCR came from a man aged 45-65 years with Graves' hyperthyroidism. The chain employs TRBV5-1 and TRBJ2-1, with an unclear D gene assignment. The sample comprised blood. The base sequence is TGCGCCAGCAGCTTGTCTTCCGGGTTTGTAAGGGACAATGAGCAGTTCTTC. This is translated as CASSLSSGFVRDNEQFF.